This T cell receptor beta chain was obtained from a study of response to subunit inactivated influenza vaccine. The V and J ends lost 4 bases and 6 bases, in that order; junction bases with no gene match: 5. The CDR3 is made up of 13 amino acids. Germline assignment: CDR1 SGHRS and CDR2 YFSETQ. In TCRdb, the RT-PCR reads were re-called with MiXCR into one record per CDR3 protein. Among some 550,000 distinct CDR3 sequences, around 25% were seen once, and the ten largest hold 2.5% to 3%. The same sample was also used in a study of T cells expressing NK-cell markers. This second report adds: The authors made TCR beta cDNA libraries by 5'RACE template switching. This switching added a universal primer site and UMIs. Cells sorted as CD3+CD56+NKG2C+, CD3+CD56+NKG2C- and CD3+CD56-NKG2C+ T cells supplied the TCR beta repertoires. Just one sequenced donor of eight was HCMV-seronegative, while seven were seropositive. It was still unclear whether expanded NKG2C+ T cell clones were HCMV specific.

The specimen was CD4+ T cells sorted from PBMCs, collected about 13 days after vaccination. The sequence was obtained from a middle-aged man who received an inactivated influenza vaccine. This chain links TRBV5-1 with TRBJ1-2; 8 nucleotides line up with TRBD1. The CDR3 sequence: CASSPGGGNGYTF. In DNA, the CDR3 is TGCGCCAGCAGCCCAGGGGGCGGCAATGGCTACACCTTC.